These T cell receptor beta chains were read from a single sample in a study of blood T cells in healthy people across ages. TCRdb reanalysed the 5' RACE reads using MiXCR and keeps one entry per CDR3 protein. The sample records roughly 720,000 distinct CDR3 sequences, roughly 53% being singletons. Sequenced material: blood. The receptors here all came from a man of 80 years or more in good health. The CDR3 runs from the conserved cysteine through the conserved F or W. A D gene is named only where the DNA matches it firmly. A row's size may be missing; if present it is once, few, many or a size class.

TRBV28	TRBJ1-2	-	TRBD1	TGTGCCAGCAGTAAAAAGAGGACAGGGGGCAACTATGGCTACACCTTC	CASSKKRTGGNYGYTF
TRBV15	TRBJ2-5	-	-	TGTGCCACCAGCAGAGATCCCGGGGGAGAGACCCAGTACTTC	CATSRDPGGETQYF
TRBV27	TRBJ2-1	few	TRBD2	TGTGCCAGCAGTTTCCACCTAGCGGGCAATGAGCAGTTCTTC	CASSFHLAGNEQFF
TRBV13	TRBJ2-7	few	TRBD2	TGTGCCAGCAGCGGGGGTGAGCGGGGCCCCTACGAGCAGTACTTC	CASSGGERGPYEQYF
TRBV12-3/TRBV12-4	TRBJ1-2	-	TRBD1	TGTGCCAGTTTAACCAGGGGGCGGGATAGCTACACCTTC	CASLTRGRDSYTF
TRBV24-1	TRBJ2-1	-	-	TGTGCCACCAGTGATTCATCAGGAGGGATGGGGTCCTACAATGAGCAGTTCTTC	CATSDSSGGMGSYNEQFF
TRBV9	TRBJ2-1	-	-	TGTGCCAGCAGCACCGCCCAAGTCAATGAGCAGTTCTTC	CASSTAQVNEQFF
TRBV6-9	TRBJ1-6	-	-	TGTGCCAGCAGTTATTCGATCGCAGGCCTCAATTCACCCCTCCACTTT	CASSYSIAGLNSPLHF
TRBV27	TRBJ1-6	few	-	TGTGCCAGCAGTTCCCGTAGGGGGGTCGGTAATTCACCCCTCCACTTT	CASSSRRGVGNSPLHF
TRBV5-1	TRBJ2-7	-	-	TGCGCCAGCAGCCCAAGTCCCGGGAGCTACGAGCAGTACTTC	CASSPSPGSYEQYF
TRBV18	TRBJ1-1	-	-	TGTGCCAGCTCATCGAAACAGAACACTGAAGCTTTCTTT	CASSSKQNTEAFF
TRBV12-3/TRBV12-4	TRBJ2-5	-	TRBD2	TGTGCCAGCAGCAAGACTAGCGGGAGCTTGAAAGAGACCCAGTACTTC	CASSKTSGSLKETQYF
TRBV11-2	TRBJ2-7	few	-	TGTGCCAGCAGCCGAGGGACACTATCTCTAGAGCAGTACTTC	CASSRGTLSLEQYF
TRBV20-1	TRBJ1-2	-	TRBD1	TGCAGTGCTTTACAGGGGGCGGTCTATGGCTACACCTTC	CSALQGAVYGYTF
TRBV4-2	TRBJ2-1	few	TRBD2	TGTGCCAGCAGCCAACCGACTAGCGGGTACAATGAGCAGTTCTTC	CASSQPTSGYNEQFF
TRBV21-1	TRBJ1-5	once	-	TGTGCCAGCAACCGACAGGGGGAAACCGCACAGCCCCAGCATTTT	CASNRQGETAQPQHF
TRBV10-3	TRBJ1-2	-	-	TGTGCCATCAGTGAGCTGACCGGGACATTCAACTATGGCTACACCTTC	CAISELTGTFNYGYTF
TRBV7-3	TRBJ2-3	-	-	TGTGCCAGCAGCCTAATGGGTCCAGAGTTGGTCACAGATACGCAGTATTTT	CASSLMGPELVTDTQYF
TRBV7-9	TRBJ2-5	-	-	TGTGCCAGCAGCTCCCGACAGGATCGGTACTTC	CASSSRQDRYF
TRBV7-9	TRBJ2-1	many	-	TGTGCCAGCAGCTTAGTATTGCAGGGCCCCAATGAGCAGTTCTTC	CASSLVLQGPNEQFF
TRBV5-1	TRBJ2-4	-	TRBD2	TGCGCCAGCAGCTTGGCCGTGCTAGCGGGAGAGAGCGGGAACATTCAGTACTTC	CASSLAVLAGESGNIQYF
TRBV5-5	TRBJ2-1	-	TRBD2	TGTGCCAGCAGCTTGGAGGCTAGCGGGAGGGCCCTCAATGAGCAGTTCTTC	CASSLEASGRALNEQFF
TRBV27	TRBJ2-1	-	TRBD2	TGTGCCAGCAACCTTCTAGCGGGGAGTACCGCTGAGCAGTTCTTC	CASNLLAGSTAEQFF
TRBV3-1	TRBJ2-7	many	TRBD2	TGTGCCAGCAGCCAAGACAGGGCTAGCGGGAGGCCGTACTTC	CASSQDRASGRPYF
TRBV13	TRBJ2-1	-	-	TGTGCCAGCAGCAGGCGGACCCCCGGAAGGAATGAGCAGTTCTTC	CASSRRTPGRNEQFF
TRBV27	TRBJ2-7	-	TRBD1	TGTGCCAGCAGTCCCTGGGACAGAGACGAGCAGTACTTC	CASSPWDRDEQYF
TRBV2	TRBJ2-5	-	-	TGTGCCAGCAGTAAGATGTGGGGCGAGACCCAGTACTTC	CASSKMWGETQYF
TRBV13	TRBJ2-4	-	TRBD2	TGTGCCAGCAGCTTAATAGGGAGGGAGCAGTACTTC	CASSLIGREQYF
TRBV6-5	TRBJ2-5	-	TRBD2	TGTGCCAGCAGAAGAGCGGGAGGGACCGAGACCCAGTACTTC	CASRRAGGTETQYF
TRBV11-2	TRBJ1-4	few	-	TGTGCCAGCAGCTTAGACGGAACCGAAAAACTGTTTTTT	CASSLDGTEKLFF
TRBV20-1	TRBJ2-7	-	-	TGCAGTGCTAGAACCGGGACTCCCTACGAGCAGTACTTC	CSARTGTPYEQYF
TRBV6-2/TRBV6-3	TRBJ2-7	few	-	TGTGCCAGCAGACAGACGGCTGGCTTGGAGCAGTACTTC	CASRQTAGLEQYF
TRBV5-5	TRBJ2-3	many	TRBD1	TGTGCCAGCAGCTTGGAGACAGGGAACAGATACGCGTATTTT	CASSLETGNRYAYF
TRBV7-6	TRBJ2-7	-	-	TGTGCCAGCAGCTTATGGCAGGCTAACGAGCAGTACTTC	CASSLWQANEQYF
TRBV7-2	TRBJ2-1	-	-	TGTGCCAGCAGCTTGAGGGGCACCAATGAGCAGTTCTTC	CASSLRGTNEQFF
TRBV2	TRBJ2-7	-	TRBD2	TGTGCCAGCAGTGAAAGACTAGCGGGAGGCGAGCAGTACTTC	CASSERLAGGEQYF
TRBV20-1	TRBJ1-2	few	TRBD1	TGCAGTGCTTGGGACAGTAGTCGCTATGGCTACACCTTC	CSAWDSSRYGYTF
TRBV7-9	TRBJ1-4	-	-	TGTGGCAGCAGCCCCCGGGGCTTGGGGACTAATGAAAAACTGTTTTTT	CGSSPRGLGTNEKLFF
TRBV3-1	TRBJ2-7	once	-	TGTGCCAGCAGCCAAGTGTGGCAATACGAGCAGTACTTC	CASSQVWQYEQYF
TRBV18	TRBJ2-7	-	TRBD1	TGTGCCAGCTCACCACTTACCGGGACAGAGTCCTACGAGCAGTACTTC	CASSPLTGTESYEQYF